One and the same sample provided the 10 T cell receptor beta chains below, sequenced in a study of cytotoxic CD8 clonotypes in ibrutinib-treated CLL (dated by TCRdb to the early 2020s). The label giving this sample's time point can be read as: about twelve months on ibrutinib. The method behind the library was the immunoSEQ multiplex PCR assay. Not all clones reach the TCRdb copy of this immuneACCESS table, which keeps in-frame sequences only. Checked studies attribute under half of the gap to unresolved V genes and leave the rest unexplained. The table for this sample lists over 200,000 clones; around 75% of them were counted only once. The ten largest clones add up to more than 4.5% of the sample. Sequenced here: PBMCs, sampled after 12 months of ibrutinib treatment. The receptors originated from a human donor with chronic lymphocytic leukemia.

The chain is built from TRBV7-2 and TRBJ2-5; D ambiguous. This CDR3 region has 14 residues. Trimming shortened V by 3 bases and J by 0 bases, and 8 bases separated the two germline ends. CDR1 and CDR2 from the germline V gene are SGHTA and FQGNSA. The chain's CDR3 is CASSLRRDQETQYF. The CDR3 DNA follows: TGTGCCAGCAGCTTGCGACGAGACCAAGAGACCCAGTACTTC.

The V gene is TRBV9, the J gene TRBJ2-6; D remains ambiguous. The CDR3 has 16 residues. Germline V lookup: CDR1 SGDLS, CDR2 YYNGEE. Trimming removed 3 bases from V and 0 bases from J, with 10 bases in between. For the CDR3, the DNA is TGTGCCAGCAGCGCTCGGCTCAGCTCTGGGGCCAACGTCCTGACTTTC. Protein product: CASSARLSSGANVLTF. Combining the CDR3 with reference TRBV9 and TRBJ2-6 gives the whole variable domain DSGVTQTPKHLITATGQRVTLRCSPRSGDLSVYWYQQSLDQGLQFLIQYYNGEERAKGNILERFSAQQFPDLHSELNLSSLELGDSALYFCASSARLSSGANVLTFGAGSRLTVL.

The rearrangement links TRBV28 to TRBJ1-5, with a weak D call TRBD1 (6 bases). The CDR3 contains 15 residues. V was cut by 8 bases and J by 3 bases, with 17 bases left in between. Germline V gene sequence: CDR1 MDHEN, CDR2 SYDVKM. The CDR3 nucleotides are TGTGCCAGCGGTTCAGCGGGACACTACAATCAGCCCCAGCATTTT. Translation: CASGSAGHYNQPQHF.

The genes are TRBV7-3 and TRBJ2-3, with D tentatively TRBD1 (5 bases). This CDR3 has 15 residues. Germline CDR1 is SGHTA and CDR2 is FQGTGA. V was clipped by 0 bases and J by 4 bases, with 11 bases between them. CDR3 region: CASSLTAGHPDTQYF. The CDR3 coding sequence is TGTGCCAGCAGCTTAACGGCCGGACACCCAGATACGCAGTATTTT.

The chain employs TRBV11-2 and TRBJ1-1, with unresolved D. This CDR3 is built from 15 residues. V lost 5 bases and J lost 1, with 14 bases in between. Germline V CDR1 and CDR2: SGHAT, FQNNGV. CDR3 sequence reads: CASSIIGKGNTEAFF. In nucleotides, the CDR3 is TGTGCCAGCAGCATAATCGGGAAGGGGAACACTGAAGCTTTCTTT.

This clone was recorded a few times. The chain joins TRBV6-5 to TRBJ2-1; either TRBD1 or TRBD2 may supply D (5 bases each). CDR1 is MNHEY, CDR2 SVGAGI, per germline. The CDR3 extends over 15 amino acids. With 5 bases removed from V and 9 bases from J, the gap between germline ends came to 20 bases. CDR3 in DNA: TGTGCCAGCAGTCCTTGGGGCCGGGCGAGGGTTGAGCAGTTCTTC. This codes for CASSPWGRARVEQFF.

The chain carries TRBV6-6 and TRBJ2-7; 7 nucleotides line up with TRBD1. The CDR3 contains 14 residues. V was pared by 4 bases and J by 2 bases, with 5 bases of the junction left unmatched. Per germline, CDR1 MNHNY and CDR2 SVGAGI (reference sequence). CDR3 protein: CASSWTGQAYEQYF. For the CDR3, the DNA is TGTGCCAGCAGTTGGACAGGTCAGGCCTACGAGCAGTACTTC.

The chain couples TRBV6-1 to TRBJ2-3; no reliable D call. The germline V and J ends were trimmed by 6 bases and 0 bases, with 13 bases remaining between them. In germline, CDR1 is MNHNS, CDR2 SASEGT. The CDR3 totals 15 residues. The CDR3 nucleotides are TGTGCCAGCAGCGACTGGGTTTTGAGCACAGATACGCAGTATTTT. Amino acids: CASSDWVLSTDTQYF.

J is TRBJ1-1 and V is TRBV30; possibly TRBD1 for D (6 bases). The germline V gene encodes CDR1 GTSNPN and CDR2 SVGIG (reference sequence). The CDR3 has 16 amino acids. With 5 bases removed from V and 0 bases from J, the gap between germline ends came to 19 bases. Here the CDR3 DNA reads TGTGCCTGGGGCCCTACCAGGACAGTCTTGAACACTGAAGCTTTCTTT. Translated, it gives CAWGPTRTVLNTEAFF.

In this sample, this clone turned up once. The chain recombines TRBV28 with TRBJ2-7; TRBD1 matches at 8 bases. The CDR3 extends over 13 amino acids. J lost 9 bases, V lost 8 bases, and 12 bases had no gene match. Germline V gene sequence: CDR1 MDHEN, CDR2 SYDVKM. The CDR3 region has the DNA TGTGCCAGCGAACCGGGACAGGAAAGCGGGCAGTACTTC. Its translation: CASEPGQESGQYF.